Below, 32 T cell receptor beta chains from the same sample are listed, as sequenced in a study of graft-versus-host responses after intestinal transplantation. For these receptors, no antigen is known. Libraries were prepared by immunoSEQ multiplex PCR; TCRdb keeps only in-frame clonotypes and omits some of them. The sample contains 50,000 to 60,000 clones, over 90% of which appear only once. The input for sequencing was unstimulated CD4+ T cells sorted from spleen or lymph node cells, taken before transplant. The receptors shown here come from a human donor who was the organ donor for an intestinal transplant.

The chain carries TRBV11-3 and TRBJ2-1; D not certain. This CDR3 has 15 amino acids. Trimming left V 1 base short and J 0 bases short, with 7 bases between. Germline CDR1 SGHNT, CDR2 YENEEA. The CDR3 DNA follows: TGTGCCAGCAGCTTAGGACCTAACTCCTACAATGAGCAGTTCTTC. Translation gives CASSLGPNSYNEQFF.

A few counts support this clone. This chain joins TRBV6-5 and TRBJ1-5; 8 bases align to TRBD1. The germline V gene encodes CDR1 MNHEY and CDR2 SVGAGI. With V trimmed by 0 bases and J by 5 bases, 0 bases remained unmatched. CDR3 length equals 14 residues. CDR3 amino acids: CASSYSTGDQPQHF. CDR3 DNA: TGTGCCAGCAGTTACTCGACAGGGGATCAGCCCCAGCATTTT.

V usage is TRBV19 and J usage is TRBJ2-1; 9 bases line up with TRBD2. The germline V gene encodes CDR1 LNHDA and CDR2 SQIVND (reference sequence). This CDR3 spans 18 amino acids. J was trimmed by 2 bases and V by 5 bases; bases with no gene match: 13. The CDR3 region has the DNA TGTGCCAGTAGTGCCACCCTTAGCGGGAGAGGAACCTACAATGAGCAGTTCTTC. Amino acid sequence: CASSATLSGRGTYNEQFF. Together with reference TRBV19 and TRBJ2-1, the CDR3 gives the full variable domain: DGGITQSPKYLFRKEGQNVTLSCEQNLNHDAMYWYRQDPGQGLRLIYYSQIVNDFQKGDIAEGYSVSREKKESFPLTVTSAQKNPTAFYLCASSATLSGRGTYNEQFFGPGTRLTVL.

This sequence joins TRBV9 and TRBJ2-1, with 9 bases that match TRBD2. The CDR3 sequence is 17 residues long. The V gene end was trimmed by 4 bases and the J gene end by 3 bases; junction bases not matched to a gene: 11. Looked up from germline, CDR1 is SGDLS and CDR2 is YYNGEE. The CDR3, as DNA: TGTGCCAGCAGCTCCCGGACTAGCGTGCAAGGCTACAATGAGCAGTTCTTC. Encoded protein: CASSSRTSVQGYNEQFF.

The V call is TRBV27, the J call TRBJ2-6; TRBD1 might be the D (7 bases). Per the germline V gene, CDR1 is MNHEY and CDR2 is SMNVEV (reference sequence). The germline V and J ends were trimmed by 3 bases and 2 bases, with 11 bases remaining between them. This CDR3 spans 16 amino acids. CDR3 residues: CASSLEGAPGANVLTF. The CDR3 bases are TGTGCCAGCAGTTTGGAGGGGGCGCCTGGGGCCAACGTCCTGACTTTC.

V gene TRBV9 combines with J gene TRBJ2-7; 8 positions agree with TRBD1. Looked up from germline, CDR1 is SGDLS and CDR2 is YYNGEE. The CDR3 runs to 14 residues. V shed 4 bases, J shed 3 bases, and the junction held 6 bases outside the gene matches. The CDR3 is CASSTTGTGYEQYF. The CDR3 DNA reads as TGTGCCAGCAGCACGACCGGGACAGGCTACGAGCAGTACTTC.

The V call is TRBV19, the J call TRBJ1-5; D may be TRBD1 (5 bases). Germline CDR1 and CDR2: LNHDA and SQIVND (reference sequence). The length of the CDR3 is 14 residues. Deletions cut 1 base from V and 5 bases from J, with 9 bases between. DNA of the CDR3: TGTGCCAGTAGTATAGGAGACAGATATCAGCCCCAGCATTTT. Its translation: CASSIGDRYQPQHF.

This chain links TRBV28 with TRBJ2-1; 14 bases match TRBD2. The CDR3 contains 14 residues. Germline CDR1 is MDHEN and CDR2 is SYDVKM. With V trimmed by 8 bases and J by 8 bases, 5 bases remained unmatched. The chain's CDR3 is CASYGTSGSYEQFF. The CDR3 nucleotides are TGTGCCAGCTACGGGACTAGCGGGAGTTATGAGCAGTTCTTC.

The chain joins TRBV20-1 to TRBJ2-5; 7 bases agree with TRBD2. Germline values: CDR1 DFQATT, CDR2 SNEGSKA (reference sequence). CDR3 size: 11 residues. V was clipped by 7 bases and J by 5 bases; unmatched bases: 4. CDR3 loop: CSGAGKETQYF. For the CDR3, the DNA is TGCAGTGGAGCGGGGAAGGAGACCCAGTACTTC.

V is TRBV7-9 and J is TRBJ1-3; TRBD1 is a possible D gene (5 bases). The germline V gene has CDR1 SEHNR and CDR2 FQNEAQ (reference sequence). The CDR3 is 19 amino acids. V lost 5 bases and J 0 bases, leaving 23 bases between the germline ends. The CDR3 is CASSPAGTGTRSSGNTIYF. CDR3 DNA: TGTGCCAGCAGCCCGGCCGGGACGGGGACCCGAAGCTCTGGAAACACCATATATTTT.

The rearrangement joins TRBV7-9 to TRBJ2-5, with no clear D. This CDR3 contains 13 residues. The V gene's germline CDR1 is SEHNR and CDR2 FQNEAQ (reference sequence). Trimming removed 7 bases from V and 4 bases from J, with 13 bases in between. CDR3 DNA sequence: TGTGCCAGCACCGATAGGGCTCGAGAGACCCAGTACTTC. Translated: CASTDRARETQYF.

V is TRBV5-1 and J is TRBJ2-5; 13 nucleotides agree with TRBD2. Germline V CDR1 and CDR2: SGHRS, YFSETQ. The length of the CDR3 is 16 residues. V shed 4 bases, J shed 4 bases, and the junction held 7 bases outside the gene matches. The CDR3 loop is CASSRGLAGMGETQYF. For the CDR3, the DNA is TGCGCCAGCAGCCGGGGACTAGCGGGAATGGGAGAGACCCAGTACTTC.

The chain employs TRBV19 and TRBJ2-7, with D perhaps matching TRBD2 (5 bases). Trimming stripped 4 bases from V and 4 bases from J, with 11 bases between. The CDR3 runs to 13 residues. Germline V lookup: CDR1 LNHDA, CDR2 SQIVND (reference sequence). Here the CDR3 reads CASSRTLRYEQYF. The CDR3 nucleotides are TGTGCCAGTAGTAGGACTCTTAGATACGAGCAGTACTTC.

V is TRBV27 and J is TRBJ1-6, with 7 bases aligning to TRBD1. Germline V gene sequence: CDR1 MNHEY, CDR2 SMNVEV (reference sequence). V lost 6 bases and J lost 7; bases outside the gene matches: 0. This CDR3 has 12 amino acids. CDR3: CASRDRNSPLHF. Here the CDR3 DNA reads TGTGCCAGCAGGGACAGGAATTCACCCCTCCACTTT.

The chain links TRBV5-1 to TRBJ1-1, with 7 bases fitting TRBD1. The CDR3 is 13 residues long. In germline, CDR1 is SGHRS, CDR2 YFSETQ. Trimming removed 7 bases from V and 5 bases from J; junction bases left unmatched: 8. The CDR3 reads CASRQTGRTEAFF. The CDR3 DNA reads as TGCGCCAGCCGCCAGACAGGGCGGACTGAAGCTTTCTTT.

The chain is built from TRBV4-1 and TRBJ2-1; 8 nucleotides align to TRBD2. Germline values: CDR1 MGHRA, CDR2 YSYEKL. The V and J ends lost 1 base and 5 bases, in that order; junction bases with no gene match: 10. The CDR3 contains 17 residues. CDR3 region: CASSQGQHSGANNEQFF. The CDR3 DNA reads TGCGCCAGCAGCCAAGGACAACATAGCGGGGCGAACAATGAGCAGTTCTTC.

The chain carries TRBV30 and TRBJ2-7, with TRBD1 as a possible D gene (6 bases). CDR1 and CDR2 from the germline V gene are GTSNPN and SVGIG (reference sequence). V lost 7 bases and J 4 bases, leaving 14 bases between the germline ends. The CDR3 spans 12 residues. This chain's CDR3 is CASSGTPYEQYF. CDR3 nucleotides: TGTGCCTCCTCCGGGACACCTTACGAGCAGTACTTC.

The J gene is TRBJ2-7, the V gene TRBV7-3; D gene ambiguous. V shed 1 base and J shed 3 bases, with 7 bases lying between them. Germline loops: CDR1 SGHTA, CDR2 FQGTGA. This CDR3 has 13 amino acids. The CDR3 reads CASSLSRNYEQYF. The CDR3 DNA reads as TGTGCCAGCAGCTTAAGTAGAAACTACGAGCAGTACTTC.

This chain uses TRBV18 with TRBJ2-1; D is uncertain. The CDR3 covers 12 residues. The V and J ends lost 2 bases and 7 bases respectively, with 6 bases between them. Per the germline V gene, CDR1 is KGHSH and CDR2 is LQKENI. The CDR3 loop is CASSPARNEQFF. CDR3 in DNA: TGTGCCAGCTCACCAGCTAGGAATGAGCAGTTCTTC.

The rearrangement links TRBV5-6 to TRBJ2-1, with 10 positions matching TRBD2. The V and J ends lost 1 base and 7 bases, in that order; junction bases with no gene match: 5. CDR3 length equals 15 residues. CDR1 and CDR2 from the germline V gene are SGHDT and YYEEEE. The CDR3 DNA is TGTGCCAGCAGCTTGCTAGCGGGAGAGGGAAATGAGCAGTTCTTC. It translates to CASSLLAGEGNEQFF.

The chain combines TRBV4-1 with TRBJ2-4; a possible D gene is TRBD1 (6 bases). V gave up 3 bases and J gave up 7 bases, with 13 bases separating them. CDR1 MGHRA and CDR2 YSYEKL come from the germline V gene. This CDR3 spans 14 amino acids. CDR3 DNA: TGCGCCAGCAGCCAGGGGCAGGGGACGAACATTCAGTACTTC. Amino acids: CASSQGQGTNIQYF.

A single count supports this clone. The rearrangement uses TRBV7-2 and TRBJ2-2, with TRBD1 as a possible D gene (6 bases). Trimming left V 6 bases short and J 2 bases short, with 16 bases between. In germline, CDR1 is SGHTA, CDR2 FQGNSA. CDR3 length: 16 amino acids. CDR3 in DNA: TGTGCCAGCAGAACGGCCGGGACACCAAACACCGGGGAGCTGTTTTTT. This encodes CASRTAGTPNTGELFF. The variable domain in full, with the rest retrieved from reference TRBV7-2 and TRBJ2-2, is GAGVSQSPSNKVTEKGKDVELRCDPISGHTALYWYRQSLGQGLEFLIYFQGNSAPDKSGLPSDRFSAERTGGSVSTLTIQRTQQEDSAVYLCASRTAGTPNTGELFFGEGSRLTVL.

This sequence joins TRBV7-9 and TRBJ1-4, with D perhaps TRBD1 (5 bases). Germline lookup yields CDR1 SEHNR and CDR2 FQNEAQ (reference sequence). This CDR3 region has 14 residues. The V end was cut by 2 bases, the J end by 6 bases, with 10 bases between. The CDR3 sequence: CASSLRGADEKLFF. CDR3 nucleotides: TGTGCCAGCAGCTTAAGAGGGGCGGATGAAAAACTGTTTTTT.

The chain combines TRBV7-2 with TRBJ2-3; 7 bases agree with TRBD2. CDR1 SGHTA and CDR2 FQGNSA come from the germline V gene. J lost 10 bases, V lost 5 bases, and 9 bases had no gene match. This CDR3 comprises 13 residues. The CDR3 loop reads CASSLLPGGAQYF. The CDR3 DNA sequence: TGTGCCAGCAGCCTACTCCCGGGGGGAGCGCAGTATTTT.

This clone appeared a few times. The chain has TRBV27 and TRBJ1-3; D not certain. Trimming cost V 7 bases and J 2 bases, with 3 bases left between them. Per the germline V gene, CDR1 is MNHEY and CDR2 is SMNVEV (reference sequence). The CDR3 is made up of 11 amino acids. The CDR3 DNA is TGTGCCAGCATGGCTGGAAACACCATATATTTT. Translating gives CASMAGNTIYF.

The J gene is TRBJ2-6, the V gene TRBV11-1; the D is unclear. V was cut by 10 bases and J by 0 bases, with 13 bases left in between. Germline-derived CDR1 and CDR2 are SGHAT and FQDESV (reference sequence). The CDR3 spans 15 residues. CDR3 protein: CAIRPGPSGANVLTF. The DNA for the CDR3 is TGTGCCATAAGACCGGGCCCCTCTGGGGCCAACGTCCTGACTTTC.

This rearrangement joins TRBV7-3 to TRBJ2-7; D unresolved. The CDR3 runs to 11 residues. Germline V gene lookup returns CDR1 SGHTA and CDR2 FQGTGA. Trimming removed 9 bases at V and 4 bases at J, with 10 bases between. The CDR3 is CASLDWYEQYF. CDR3 sequence (DNA): TGTGCCAGTCTAGATTGGTACGAGCAGTACTTC.

The J gene is TRBJ2-1, the V gene TRBV6-5; D gene ambiguous. There are 10 residues in the CDR3. Trimming removed 10 bases at V and 2 bases at J, with 3 bases between. Per the germline V gene, CDR1 is MNHEY and CDR2 is SVGAGI. The CDR3 reads CATTYNEQFF. Written as DNA, the CDR3 is TGTGCCACTACCTACAATGAGCAGTTCTTC.

The rearrangement uses TRBV7-7 and TRBJ2-7, with 9 bases aligning to TRBD1. CDR3 length equals 13 residues. In germline, CDR1 is SSHAT, CDR2 FNYEAQ (reference sequence). J was trimmed by 3 bases and V by 6 bases; bases with no gene match: 3. The CDR3 DNA reads as TGTGCCAGCAGTAAGACAGGGGGCTACGAGCAGTACTTC. This gives the protein CASSKTGGYEQYF.

The V and J genes are TRBV2 and TRBJ2-1; the D gene is possibly TRBD2 (5 bases). V lost 8 bases and J 6 bases, leaving 14 bases between the germline ends. This CDR3 is built from 13 residues. CDR1 SNHLY and CDR2 FYNNEI come from the germline V gene. The CDR3 loop reads CASASFAGNEQFF. The CDR3 nucleotides are TGTGCCAGCGCTAGCTTTGCCGGCAATGAGCAGTTCTTC.

The chain uses TRBV28 and TRBJ1-1; tentative D call: TRBD1 (5 bases). Trimming removed 2 bases at V and 1 base at J, with 11 bases between. The CDR3 is 15 residues long. CDR1 and CDR2 (germline): MDHEN, SYDVKM. As DNA, the CDR3 is TGTGCCAGCAGTTTAGTCAGGGCGGCGAACACTGAAGCTTTCTTT. This encodes CASSLVRAANTEAFF. Filled out from reference TRBV28 and TRBJ1-1, the complete variable domain reads DVKVTQSSRYLVKRTGEKVFLECVQDMDHENMFWYRQDPGLGLRLIYFSYDVKMKEKGDIPEGYSVSREKKERFSLILESASTNQTSMYLCASSLVRAANTEAFFGQGTRLTVV.

The V gene is TRBV7-2, the J gene TRBJ1-5; D may be TRBD1 (6 bases). The CDR3 has 15 residues. The V gene's germline CDR1 is SGHTA and CDR2 FQGNSA. Trimming took 6 bases from V and 0 from J, leaving 12 bases between them. CDR3 in DNA: TGTGCCAGCAGAATACAGGGTGATAGCAATCAGCCCCAGCATTTT. Amino acids: CASRIQGDSNQPQHF. Looking up the rest from reference TRBV7-2 and TRBJ1-5 gives the full variable domain: GAGVSQSPSNKVTEKGKDVELRCDPISGHTALYWYRQSLGQGLEFLIYFQGNSAPDKSGLPSDRFSAERTGGSVSTLTIQRTQQEDSAVYLCASRIQGDSNQPQHFGDGTRLSIL.